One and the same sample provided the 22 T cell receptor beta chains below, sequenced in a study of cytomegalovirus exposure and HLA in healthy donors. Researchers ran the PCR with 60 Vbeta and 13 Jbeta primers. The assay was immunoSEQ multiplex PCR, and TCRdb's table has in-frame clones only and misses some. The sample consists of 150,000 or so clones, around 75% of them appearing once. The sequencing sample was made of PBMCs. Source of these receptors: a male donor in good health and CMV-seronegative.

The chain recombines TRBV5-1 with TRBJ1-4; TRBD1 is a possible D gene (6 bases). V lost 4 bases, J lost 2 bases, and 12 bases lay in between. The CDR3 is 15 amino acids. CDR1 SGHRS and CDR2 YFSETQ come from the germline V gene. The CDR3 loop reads CASSGSQGTNEKLFF. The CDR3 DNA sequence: TGCGCCAGCAGCGGATCGCAGGGGACTAATGAAAAACTGTTTTTT.

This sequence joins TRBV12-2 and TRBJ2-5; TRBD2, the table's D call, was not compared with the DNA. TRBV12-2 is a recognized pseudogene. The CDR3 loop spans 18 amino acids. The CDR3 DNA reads TGTGCAAGTCGCTTAGCGATGGCTAGCGGGAGGTGGGAGGAGACCCAGTACTTC. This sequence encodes CASRLAMASGRWEETQYF.

This chain's CDR3 is CASSLPSGNYEQYF. The CDR3 region has the DNA TGTGCCAGCAGTTTGCCCAGCGGGAATTACGAGCAGTACTTC. The chain joins TRBV28 to TRBJ2-5; 7 bases are a match to TRBD2. The J call may be mistaken, given a closer DNA end match to TRBJ2-7. This CDR3 spans 14 amino acids. The germline V gene encodes CDR1 MDHEN and CDR2 SYDVKM.

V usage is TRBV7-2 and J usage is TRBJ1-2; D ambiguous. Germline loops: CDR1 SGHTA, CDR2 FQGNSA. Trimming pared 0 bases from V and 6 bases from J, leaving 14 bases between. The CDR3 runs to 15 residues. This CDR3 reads CASSLAMARRDGYTF. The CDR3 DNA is TGTGCCAGCAGCTTAGCGATGGCCAGGAGGGATGGCTACACCTTC. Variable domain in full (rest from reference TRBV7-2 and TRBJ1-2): GAGVSQSPSNKVTEKGKDVELRCDPISGHTALYWYRQSLGQGLEFLIYFQGNSAPDKSGLPSDRFSAERTGGSVSTLTIQRTQQEDSAVYLCASSLAMARRDGYTFGSGTRLTVV.

The CDR3 region is CASSSDSEETQYF. In DNA form, the CDR3 reads TGTGCCAGCTCATCTGACAGCGAAGAGACCCAGTACTTC. The rearrangement joins TRBV18 to TRBJ2-5; possibly TRBD1 for D (5 bases). There are 13 residues in the CDR3. Germline CDR1 reads KGHSH; CDR2 reads LQKENI. V gave up 5 bases and J gave up 3 bases, with 10 bases separating them.

CDR3 DNA: TGTGCCATCAGTGAATCCCCAGGGAATGTTCAGCCCCAGCATTTT. Protein product: CAISESPGNVQPQHF. The chain joins TRBV10-3 to TRBJ1-5; a weak D match, TRBD1 (5 bases). The CDR3 covers 15 residues. Between the trimmed V and J ends, which lost 3 bases and 6 bases, there was a span of 15 bases. Germline V gene data show CDR1 as ENHRY and CDR2 as SYGVKD.

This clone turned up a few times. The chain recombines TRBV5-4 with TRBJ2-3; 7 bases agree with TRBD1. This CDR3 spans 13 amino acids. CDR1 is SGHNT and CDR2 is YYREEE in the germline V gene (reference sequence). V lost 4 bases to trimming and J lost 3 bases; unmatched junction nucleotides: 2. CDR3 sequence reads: CASSIQGTDTQYF. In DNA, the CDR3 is TGTGCCAGCAGCATACAGGGGACAGATACGCAGTATTTT.

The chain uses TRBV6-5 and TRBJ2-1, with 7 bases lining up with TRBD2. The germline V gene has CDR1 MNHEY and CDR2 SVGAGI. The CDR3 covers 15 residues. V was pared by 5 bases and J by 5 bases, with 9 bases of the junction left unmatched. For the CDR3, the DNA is TGTGCCAGCAGTCGGGGCTGGGAGGGACACAATGAGCAGTTCTTC. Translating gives CASSRGWEGHNEQFF.

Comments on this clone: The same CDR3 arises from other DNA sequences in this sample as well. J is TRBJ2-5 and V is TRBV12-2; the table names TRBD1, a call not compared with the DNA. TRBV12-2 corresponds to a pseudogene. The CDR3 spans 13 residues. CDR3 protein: CASRPTGGETQYF. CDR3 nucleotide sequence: TGTGCAAGTCGCCCCACAGGGGGGGAGACCCAGTACTTC.

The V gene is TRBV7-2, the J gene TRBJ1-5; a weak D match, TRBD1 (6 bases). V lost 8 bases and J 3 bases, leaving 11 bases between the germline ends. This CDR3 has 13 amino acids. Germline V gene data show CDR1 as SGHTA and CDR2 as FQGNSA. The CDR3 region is CASQRGANQPQHF. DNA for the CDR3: TGTGCCAGCCAACGGGGGGCCAATCAGCCCCAGCATTTT.

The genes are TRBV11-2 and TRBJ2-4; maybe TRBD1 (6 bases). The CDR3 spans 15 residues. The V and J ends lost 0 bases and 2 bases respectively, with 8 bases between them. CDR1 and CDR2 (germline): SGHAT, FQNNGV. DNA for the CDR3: TGTGCCAGCAGCTTAGAGCAGGGGACCAAAAACATTCAGTACTTC. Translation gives CASSLEQGTKNIQYF.

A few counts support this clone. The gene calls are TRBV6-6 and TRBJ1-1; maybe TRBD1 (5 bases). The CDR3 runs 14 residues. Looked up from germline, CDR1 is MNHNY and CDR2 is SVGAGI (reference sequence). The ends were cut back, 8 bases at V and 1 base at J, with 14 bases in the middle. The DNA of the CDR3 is TGTGCCAGCCAGATGTCGGGGGGGAACACTGAAGCTTTCTTT. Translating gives CASQMSGGNTEAFF.

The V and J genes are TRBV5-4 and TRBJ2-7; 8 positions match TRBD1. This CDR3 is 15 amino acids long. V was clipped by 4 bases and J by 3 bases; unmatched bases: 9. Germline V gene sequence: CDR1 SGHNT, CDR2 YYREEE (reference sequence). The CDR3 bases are TGTGCCAGCAGCCTTATGCCGGACAGGGACTACGAGCAGTACTTC. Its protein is CASSLMPDRDYEQYF. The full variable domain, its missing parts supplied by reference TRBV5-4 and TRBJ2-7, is ETGVTQSPTHLIKTRGQQVTLRCSSQSGHNTVSWYQQALGQGPQFIFQYYREEENGRGNFPPRFSGLQFPNYSSELNVNALELDDSALYLCASSLMPDRDYEQYFGPGTRLTVT.

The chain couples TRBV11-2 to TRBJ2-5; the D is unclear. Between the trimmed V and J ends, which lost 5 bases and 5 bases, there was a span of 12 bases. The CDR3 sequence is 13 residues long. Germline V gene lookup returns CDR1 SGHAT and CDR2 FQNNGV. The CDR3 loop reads CASSLSSRETQYF. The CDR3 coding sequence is TGTGCCAGCAGCCTATCCTCCCGGGAGACCCAGTACTTC.

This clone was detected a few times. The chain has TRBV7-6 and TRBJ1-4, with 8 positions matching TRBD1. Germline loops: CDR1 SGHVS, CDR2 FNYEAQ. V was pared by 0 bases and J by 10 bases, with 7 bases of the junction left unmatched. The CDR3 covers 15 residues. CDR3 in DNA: TGTGCCAGCAGCTTAGCCATGGACAGGGCTGGAAAACTGTTTTTT. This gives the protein CASSLAMDRAGKLFF.

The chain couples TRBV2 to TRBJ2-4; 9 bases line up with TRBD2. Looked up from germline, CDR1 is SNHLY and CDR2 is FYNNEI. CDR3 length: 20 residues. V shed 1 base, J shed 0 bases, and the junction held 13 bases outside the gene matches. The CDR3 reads CASSEVGASGIETAKNIQYF. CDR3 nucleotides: TGTGCCAGCAGTGAAGTAGGGGCTAGCGGGATCGAGACAGCCAAAAACATTCAGTACTTC.

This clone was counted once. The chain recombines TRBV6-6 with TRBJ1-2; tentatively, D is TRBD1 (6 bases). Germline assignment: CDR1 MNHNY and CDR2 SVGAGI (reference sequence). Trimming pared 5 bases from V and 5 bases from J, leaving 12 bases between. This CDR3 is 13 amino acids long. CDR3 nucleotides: TGTGCCAGCAGTACAGAAACAGGGTATGGCTACACCTTC. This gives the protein CASSTETGYGYTF.

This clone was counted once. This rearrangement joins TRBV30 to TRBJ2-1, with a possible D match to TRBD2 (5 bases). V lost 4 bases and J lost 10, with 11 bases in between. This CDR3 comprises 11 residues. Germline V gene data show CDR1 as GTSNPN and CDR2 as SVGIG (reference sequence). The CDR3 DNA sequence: TGTGCCTGGAACGAGGGAGAAGAGCAGTTCTTC. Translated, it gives CAWNEGEEQFF.

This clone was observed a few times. This chain's CDR3 is CASSLNPHLDITAIYF. CDR3 sequence (DNA): TGCGCCAGCAGCCTCAACCCACACCTCGACATCACGGCCATATATTTT. J is TRBJ1-3 and V is TRBV5-1; D gene ambiguous. Trimming left V 4 bases short and J 11 bases short, with 25 bases between. The CDR3 totals 16 residues. CDR1 SGHRS and CDR2 YFSETQ come from the germline V gene. Based on the CDR3 plus reference TRBV5-1 and TRBJ1-3, the full variable domain is KAGVTQTPRYLIKTRGQQVTLSCSPISGHRSVSWYQQTPGQGLQFLFEYFSETQRNKGNFPGRFSGRQFSNSRSEMNVSTLELGDSALYLCASSLNPHLDITAIYFGEGSWLTVV.

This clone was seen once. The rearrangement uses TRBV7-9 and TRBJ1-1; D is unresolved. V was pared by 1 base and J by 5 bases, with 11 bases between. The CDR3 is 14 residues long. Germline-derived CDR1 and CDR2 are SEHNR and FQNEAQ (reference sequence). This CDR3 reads CASSLEAATTEAFF. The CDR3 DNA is TGTGCCAGCAGCTTAGAGGCGGCCACAACTGAAGCTTTCTTT.

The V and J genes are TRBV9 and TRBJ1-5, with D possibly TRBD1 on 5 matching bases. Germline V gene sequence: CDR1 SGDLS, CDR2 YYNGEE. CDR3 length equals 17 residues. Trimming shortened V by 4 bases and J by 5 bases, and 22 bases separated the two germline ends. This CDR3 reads CASSRGPLGGRDQPQHF. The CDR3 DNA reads TGTGCCAGCAGCCGAGGACCACTGGGGGGGAGGGATCAGCCCCAGCATTTT.

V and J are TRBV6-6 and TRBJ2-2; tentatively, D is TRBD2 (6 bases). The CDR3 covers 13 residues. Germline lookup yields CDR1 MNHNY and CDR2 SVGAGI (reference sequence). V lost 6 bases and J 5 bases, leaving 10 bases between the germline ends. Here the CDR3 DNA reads TGTGCCAGCAGCCGGGGACTTACCGGGGAGCTGTTTTTT. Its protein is CASSRGLTGELFF.